Listed below are T cell receptor beta chains from one sample, sequenced in a study of blood T cell repertoires in COVID-19. Some clones are missing from TCRdb's copy, which holds only in-frame ones; the method was immunoSEQ multiplex PCR. The sample gives about 200,000 clones, 70% to 90% of which show up once; more than 2.5% is in the top ten. The material sequenced was peripheral blood. These receptors came from a man aged 60 to 69 with acute or convalescent COVID-19. The CDR3 runs from the conserved cysteine through the conserved F or W. D genes are given only for firm matches. Only some rows state a clone size, as once, few, many or a class for expanded clones.

v_call,clone_size,j_call,d_call,cdr3_aa,cdr3_nt
TRBV9,NA,TRBJ2-1,NA,CASSVGSLIGEQFF,TGTGCCAGCAGCGTAGGTTCCCTAATCGGTGAGCAGTTCTTC
TRBV6-2/TRBV6-3,NA,TRBJ1-2,NA,CASSYFSRVEGYTF,TGTGCCAGCAGTTACTTTTCCAGGGTGGAAGGCTACACCTTC
TRBV5-1,NA,TRBJ2-1,NA,CASSLGDKYNEQFF,TGCGCCAGCAGCTTGGGGGACAAGTACAATGAGCAGTTCTTC
TRBV7-3,NA,TRBJ1-1,TRBD1,CASSTDPGQGARTEAFF,TGTGCCAGCAGCACAGACCCGGGACAGGGGGCTAGAACTGAAGCTTTCTTT
TRBV27,NA,TRBJ2-1,TRBD2,CASTSGRVHNEQFF,TGTGCCAGCACTAGCGGGAGGGTCCACAATGAGCAGTTCTTC
TRBV19,NA,TRBJ2-1,TRBD2,CASSRTSGPYNEQFF,TGTGCCAGTAGCCGGACTAGCGGACCCTACAATGAGCAGTTCTTC
TRBV18,few,TRBJ2-7,NA,CASSKESEQYF,TGTGCCAGCTCAAAGGAGAGCGAGCAGTACTTC
TRBV11-2,NA,TRBJ2-3,TRBD2,CASSLGMVAGPRIADTQYF,TGTGCCAGCAGCTTAGGTATGGTAGCGGGACCACGTATAGCAGATACGCAGTATTTT
TRBV6-5,NA,TRBJ2-7,TRBD2,CASSYSGRGVVYEQYF,TGTGCCAGCAGTTACTCCGGGAGGGGGGTCGTCTACGAGCAGTACTTC
TRBV5-6,NA,TRBJ1-1,TRBD1,CASSPTGGGTEAFF,TGTGCCAGCAGCCCTACAGGGGGAGGCACTGAAGCTTTCTTT
TRBV5-1,NA,TRBJ2-7,TRBD1,CASSPGQGEQYF,TGCGCCAGCAGCCCGGGACAGGGCGAGCAGTACTTC
TRBV3-1/TRBV3-2,NA,TRBJ2-1,NA,CASSPLRSEQFF,TGTGCCAGCAGCCCCCTCCGTTCTGAGCAGTTCTTC
TRBV7-2,NA,TRBJ2-7,TRBD2,CASSNSASGRSGFAYEQYF,TGTGCCAGCAGCAATTCAGCTAGCGGGAGGTCAGGTTTCGCCTACGAGCAGTACTTC
TRBV18,NA,TRBJ2-3,TRBD2,CASSPLTSATDTQYF,TGTGCCAGCTCACCACTTACTAGCGCCACAGATACGCAGTATTTT
TRBV7-9,NA,TRBJ1-6,TRBD1,CASSSGQGNSPLHF,TGTGCCAGCAGCTCGGGACAGGGTAATTCACCCCTCCACTTT
TRBV19,NA,TRBJ2-6,TRBD1,CASSISGGTGANVLTF,TGTGCCAGTAGTATTTCAGGGGGCACTGGGGCCAACGTCCTGACTTTC
TRBV25-1,NA,TRBJ2-1,TRBD1,CASSPRDRETHAGFF,TGTGCCAGCAGTCCCCGGGACAGGGAGACCCATGCGGGGTTCTTC
TRBV6-4,NA,TRBJ2-6,NA,CATRPPGANVLTF,TGTGCGACAAGGCCCCCTGGGGCCAACGTCCTGACTTTC
TRBV2,NA,TRBJ2-3,TRBD2,CASSATGLAGDRTDTQYF,TGTGCCAGCAGTGCCACCGGACTAGCGGGAGATCGTACAGATACGCAGTATTTT
TRBV29-1,NA,TRBJ1-2,NA,CSVERARSGGYTF,TGCAGCGTTGAGAGGGCTCGATCGGGCGGCTACACCTTC
TRBV13,once,TRBJ2-5,NA,CASSLGQLRETQYF,TGTGCCAGCAGCTTGGGCCAGCTTAGAGAGACCCAGTACTTC
TRBV5-6,NA,TRBJ2-5,TRBD1,CASNFDRGDVQYF,TGTGCCAGCAACTTCGACAGGGGGGACGTCCAGTACTTC
TRBV10-3,NA,TRBJ2-7,NA,CARRGSNEQYF,TGTGCCAGGCGAGGGTCGAACGAGCAGTACTTC
TRBV5-1,NA,TRBJ2-2,NA,CASSPGTKNTGELFF,TGCGCCAGCAGCCCGGGGACAAAGAACACCGGGGAGCTGTTTTTT
TRBV5-1,NA,TRBJ2-5,TRBD2,CASSPGLAVKETQYF,TGCGCCAGCAGCCCGGGACTAGCGGTGAAAGAGACCCAGTACTTC
TRBV3-1/TRBV3-2,NA,TRBJ2-7,NA,CASSQVNAGRSYEQYF,TGTGCCAGCAGCCAAGTAAATGCGGGCCGCTCCTACGAGCAGTACTTC
TRBV2,once,TRBJ2-1,NA,CASSPRSASSYNEQFF,TGTGCCAGCAGTCCGCGGAGCGCGAGCTCCTACAATGAGCAGTTCTTC
TRBV28,NA,TRBJ2-7,TRBD2,CASSLLVPSGNSYEQYF,TGTGCCAGCAGTTTATTGGTCCCGAGCGGGAACTCCTACGAGCAGTACTTC
TRBV28,NA,TRBJ2-1,TRBD2,CASSLGGTSVREQFF,TGTGCCAGCAGTCTAGGGGGGACTAGCGTTAGGGAGCAGTTCTTC
TRBV30,NA,TRBJ2-4,TRBD1,CAWSPQGDGKNIQYF,TGTGCCTGGAGTCCCCAGGGGGATGGCAAAAACATTCAGTACTTC
TRBV6-6,NA,TRBJ2-1,TRBD2,CASSKGLADYNEQFF,TGTGCCAGCAGTAAAGGACTAGCGGACTACAATGAGCAGTTCTTC
TRBV28,NA,TRBJ1-2,NA,CASSPGGVRSYTF,TGTGCCAGCAGCCCGGGAGGGGTACGGAGCTACACCTTC
TRBV5-1,NA,TRBJ2-2,NA,CASSLEEYTGELFF,TGCGCCAGCAGCTTGGAAGAGTACACCGGGGAGCTGTTTTTT
TRBV18,once,TRBJ2-5,TRBD2,CASSPLLTSGRQETQYF,TGTGCCAGCTCACCACTTTTGACTAGCGGGAGACAAGAGACCCAGTACTTC
TRBV28,NA,TRBJ2-7,TRBD2,CASSWGPGTRGFGYEQYF,TGTGCCAGCAGTTGGGGGCCCGGGACTAGGGGTTTTGGCTACGAGCAGTACTTC
TRBV2,NA,TRBJ2-7,NA,CASSGPSSYEQYF,TGTGCCAGCAGTGGCCCGAGCTCCTACGAGCAGTACTTC
TRBV3-1/TRBV3-2,NA,TRBJ1-5,TRBD1,CASSQDRGDRGLQSNQPQHF,TGTGCCAGCAGCCAAGATCGGGGAGACAGGGGCCTCCAAAGCAATCAGCCCCAGCATTTT
TRBV19,NA,TRBJ2-7,NA,CASSMSAGQAYEQYF,TGTGCCAGTAGTATGTCCGCCGGACAAGCCTACGAGCAGTACTTC
TRBV18,NA,TRBJ1-3,TRBD1,CASSPDRGAGNTIYF,TGTGCCAGCTCACCAGACAGGGGGGCTGGAAACACCATATATTTT
TRBV14,NA,TRBJ1-2,TRBD1,CASSPGQGYGYTF,TGTGCCAGCAGCCCGGGACAGGGGTATGGCTACACCTTC